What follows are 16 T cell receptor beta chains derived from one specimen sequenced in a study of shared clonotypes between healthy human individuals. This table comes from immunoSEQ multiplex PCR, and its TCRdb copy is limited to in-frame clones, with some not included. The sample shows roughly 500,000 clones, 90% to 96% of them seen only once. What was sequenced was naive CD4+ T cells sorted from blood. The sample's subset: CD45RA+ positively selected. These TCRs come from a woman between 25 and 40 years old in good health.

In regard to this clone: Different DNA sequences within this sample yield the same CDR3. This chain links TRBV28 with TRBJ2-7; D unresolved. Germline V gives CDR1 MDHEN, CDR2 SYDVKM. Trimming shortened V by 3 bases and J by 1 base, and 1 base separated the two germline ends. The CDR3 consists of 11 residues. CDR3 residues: CASSFSYEQYF. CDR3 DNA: TGTGCCAGCAGTTTTTCCTACGAGCAGTACTTC.

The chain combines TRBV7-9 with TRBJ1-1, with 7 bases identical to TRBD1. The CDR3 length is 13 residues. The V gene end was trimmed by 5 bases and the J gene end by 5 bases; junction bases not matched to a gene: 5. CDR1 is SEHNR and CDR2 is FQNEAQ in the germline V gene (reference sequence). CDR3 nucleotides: TGTGCCAGCAGCCCCCAGGGGGGAACTGAAGCTTTCTTT. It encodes CASSPQGGTEAFF.

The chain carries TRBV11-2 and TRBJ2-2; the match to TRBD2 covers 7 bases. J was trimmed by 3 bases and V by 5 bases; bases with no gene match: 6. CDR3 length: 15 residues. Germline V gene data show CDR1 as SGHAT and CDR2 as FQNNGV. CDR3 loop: CASSLSGLDTGELFF. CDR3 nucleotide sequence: TGTGCCAGCAGCCTCTCTGGACTAGACACCGGGGAGCTGTTTTTT.

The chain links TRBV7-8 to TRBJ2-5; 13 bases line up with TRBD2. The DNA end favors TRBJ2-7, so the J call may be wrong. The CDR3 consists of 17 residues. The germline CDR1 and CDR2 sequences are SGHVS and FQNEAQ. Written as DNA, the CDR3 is TGTGCCAGCAGTTCGCAGGCCCGGACTAGCGGGAGTTACGAGCAGTACTTC. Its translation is CASSSQARTSGSYEQYF.

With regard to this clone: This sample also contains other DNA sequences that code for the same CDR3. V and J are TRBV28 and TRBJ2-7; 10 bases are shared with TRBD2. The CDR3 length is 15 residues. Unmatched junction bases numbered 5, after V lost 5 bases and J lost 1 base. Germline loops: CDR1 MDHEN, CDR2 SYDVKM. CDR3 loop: CASSPTSGISYEQYF. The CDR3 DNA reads TGTGCCAGCAGTCCCACTAGCGGGATTTCCTACGAGCAGTACTTC.

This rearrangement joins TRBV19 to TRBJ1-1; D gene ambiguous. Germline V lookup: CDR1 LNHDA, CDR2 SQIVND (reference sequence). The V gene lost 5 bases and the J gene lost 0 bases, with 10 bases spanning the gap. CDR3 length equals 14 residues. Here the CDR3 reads CASSSPGMNTEAFF. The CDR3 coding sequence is TGTGCCAGTAGTTCCCCGGGGATGAACACTGAAGCTTTCTTT.

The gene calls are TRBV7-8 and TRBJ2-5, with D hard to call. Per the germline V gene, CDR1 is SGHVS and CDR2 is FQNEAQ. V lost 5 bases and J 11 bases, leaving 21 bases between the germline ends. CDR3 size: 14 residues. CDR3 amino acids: CASSPARLPDEQYF. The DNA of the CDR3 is TGTGCCAGCAGCCCAGCTCGTCTCCCTGATGAGCAGTACTTC.

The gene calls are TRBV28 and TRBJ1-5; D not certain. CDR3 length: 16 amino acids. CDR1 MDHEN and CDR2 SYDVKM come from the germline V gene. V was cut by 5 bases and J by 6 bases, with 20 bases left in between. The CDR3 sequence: CASSPRYWGASQPQHF. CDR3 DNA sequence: TGTGCCAGCAGTCCGAGATACTGGGGTGCCAGTCAGCCCCAGCATTTT.

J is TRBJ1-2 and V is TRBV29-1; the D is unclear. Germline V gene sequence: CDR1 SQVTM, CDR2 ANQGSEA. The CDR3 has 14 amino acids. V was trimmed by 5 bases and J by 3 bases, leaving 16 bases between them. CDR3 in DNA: TGCAGCGTTAGTTCTCGCCTGATTGACTATGGCTACACCTTC. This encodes CSVSSRLIDYGYTF.

The DNA of the CDR3 is TGTGCCAGCAGTTCCCCTGTGGGAGGTTCGATCCACGAGCAGTACTTC. It yields the protein CASSSPVGGSIHEQYF. The V gene is TRBV28, the J gene TRBJ2-7; D perhaps matches TRBD2 (6 bases). Germline V gene lookup returns CDR1 MDHEN and CDR2 SYDVKM. The V end lost 4 bases, the J end lost 5 bases, and 21 bases lay between the germline ends. The CDR3 is 16 residues long.

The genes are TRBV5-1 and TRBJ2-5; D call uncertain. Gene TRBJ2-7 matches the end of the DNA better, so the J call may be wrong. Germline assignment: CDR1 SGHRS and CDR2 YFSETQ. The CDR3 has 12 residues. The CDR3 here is CASSSSSYEQYF. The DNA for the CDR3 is TGCGCCAGCAGCTCCTCCTCCTACGAGCAGTACTTC.

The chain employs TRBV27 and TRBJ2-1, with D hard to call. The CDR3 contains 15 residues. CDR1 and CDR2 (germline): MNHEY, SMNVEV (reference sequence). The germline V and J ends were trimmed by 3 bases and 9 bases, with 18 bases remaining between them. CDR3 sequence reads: CASSFSRSLSFEQFF. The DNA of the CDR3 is TGTGCCAGCAGTTTCTCCCGGAGCTTAAGCTTTGAGCAGTTCTTC.

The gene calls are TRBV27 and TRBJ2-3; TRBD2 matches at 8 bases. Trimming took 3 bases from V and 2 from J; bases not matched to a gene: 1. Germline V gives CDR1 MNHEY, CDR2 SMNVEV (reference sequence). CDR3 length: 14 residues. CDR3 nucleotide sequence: TGTGCCAGCAGTTTTAGCGGGAACACAGATACGCAGTATTTT. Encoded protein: CASSFSGNTDTQYF.

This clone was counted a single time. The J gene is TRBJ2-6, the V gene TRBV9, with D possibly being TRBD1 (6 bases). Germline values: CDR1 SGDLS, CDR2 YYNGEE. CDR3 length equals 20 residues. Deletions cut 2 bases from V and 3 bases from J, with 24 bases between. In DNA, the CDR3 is TGTGCCAGCAGCGTGGGTCGTCAGGGGTGGATGGCAGATGGGGCCAACGTCCTGACTTTC. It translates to CASSVGRQGWMADGANVLTF.

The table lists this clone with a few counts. CDR3 nucleotide sequence: TGTGCCAGCAGTGTATCGACAGGGCCGTACGAGCAGTACTTC. Translation gives CASSVSTGPYEQYF. The chain carries TRBV6-1 and TRBJ2-7; 7 bases fit TRBD1. Trimming cost V 4 bases and J 4 bases; bases outside gene matches: 7. The CDR3 spans 14 residues. Germline CDR1 MNHNS, CDR2 SASEGT.

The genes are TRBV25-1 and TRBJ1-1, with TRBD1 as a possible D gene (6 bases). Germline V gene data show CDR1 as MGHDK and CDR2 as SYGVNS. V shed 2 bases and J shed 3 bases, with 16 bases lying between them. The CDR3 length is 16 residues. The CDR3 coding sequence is TGTGCCAGCAGTGAAAGGAGAGGGGGTCGGGACACTGAAGCTTTCTTT. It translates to CASSERRGGRDTEAFF.